The TCR beta chain under discussion was sequenced for a study of T cells in Graves' hyperthyroidism and ophthalmopathy. Across the study: The blood sample was taken at first diagnosis, before treatment began. Study findings and constraints: Blood also carried most thyroid clonotypes expanded above 0.001.

The V and J ends lost 9 bases and 6 bases, in that order; junction bases with no gene match: 6. In germline, CDR1 is KGHSH, CDR2 LQKENI. CDR3 size: 13 residues. Only a few counts were recorded for this clonotype. As yet, its antigen is unknown. Graves' hyperthyroidism was deemed stable given no ophthalmopathy progression within 18 months. The source of the PBMCs was approximately 9.5 ml of fresh peripheral blood. Researchers amplified the TCR beta CDR3 regions from RNA transcripts. Initially, a first-round RT-PCR of the TCR CDR3 employed the HTBI primer set. A single record per CDR3 protein comes from TCRdb applying MiXCR to the multiplex PCR reads. The sample has about 400,000 distinct CDR3 sequences; approximately 14% are singletons.

The V and J genes are TRBV18 and TRBJ1-1, with 11 positions matching TRBD1. Sequencing was carried out using blood. This sequence was found in a woman aged 18-29 years with Graves' hyperthyroidism. The chain's CDR3 is CASSGTGGSEAFF. The CDR3 nucleotides read TGTGCCAGTTCCGGGACAGGGGGGTCTGAAGCTTTCTTT. The variable domain in full, completed from reference TRBV18 and TRBJ1-1, reads NAGVMQNPRHLVRRRGQEARLRCSPMKGHSHVYWYRQLPEEGLKFMVYLQKENIIDESGMPKERFSAEFPKEGPSILRIQQVVRGDSAAYFCASSGTGGSEAFFGQGTRLTVV.